This TCR beta chain was sequenced in a study of radiation and T cells in renal cell carcinoma. Sequencing was performed with immunoSEQ multiplex PCR; in TCRdb, only in-frame clones are kept and a portion is missing. There are just under 150,000 clones in the sample; approximately 86% occur only once, and over 15% lies in the top ten. This clone appeared a single time. Antigen specificity is unknown. Germline V gene lookup returns CDR1 SGHVS and CDR2 FQNEAQ. V was pared by 5 bases and J by 6 bases, with 7 bases of the junction left unmatched. The CDR3 length is 15 residues. Findings of the study overall: In blood, top tumor clones expanded by 2 weeks, shrinking by 4.

The sample's time point: blood 4 weeks post-SBRT, at nephrectomy. Documented treatment: 15 Gy SBRT to primary tumor, nephrectomy 4 weeks later. The chain couples TRBV7-8 to TRBJ2-7; 13 bases line up with TRBD2. The material was blood, obtained from a patient whose treatment included radiotherapy and nephrectomy. This receptor was identified in a woman aged 50 to 60 with renal cell carcinoma. CDR3 sequence reads: CASSAGTSGAVEQYF. The CDR3 nucleotides read TGTGCCAGCAGCGCCGGGACTAGCGGGGCCGTCGAGCAGTACTTC.